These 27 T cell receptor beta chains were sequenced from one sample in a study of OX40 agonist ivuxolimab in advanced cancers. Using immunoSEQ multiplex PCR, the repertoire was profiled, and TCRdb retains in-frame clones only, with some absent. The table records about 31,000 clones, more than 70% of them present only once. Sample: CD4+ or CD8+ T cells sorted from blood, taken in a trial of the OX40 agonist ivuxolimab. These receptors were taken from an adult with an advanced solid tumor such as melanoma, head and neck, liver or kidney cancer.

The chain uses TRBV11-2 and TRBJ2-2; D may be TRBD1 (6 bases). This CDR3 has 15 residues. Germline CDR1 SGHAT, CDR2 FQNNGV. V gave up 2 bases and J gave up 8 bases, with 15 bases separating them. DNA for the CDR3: TGTGCCAGCAGCTTAACCAGGGGAACACCGGGGGAGCTGTTTTTT. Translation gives CASSLTRGTPGELFF. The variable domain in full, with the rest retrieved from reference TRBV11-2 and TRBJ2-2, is EAGVAQSPRYKIIEKRQSVAFWCNPISGHATLYWYQQILGQGPKLLIQFQNNGVVDDSQLPKDRFSAERLKGVDSTLKIQPAKLEDSAVYLCASSLTRGTPGELFFGEGSRLTVL.

In DNA, the CDR3 is TGTGCCATCAGCCCTCGGGACAGGCTACCCACAGATACGCAGTATTTT. Protein product: CAISPRDRLPTDTQYF. V usage is TRBV10-3 and J usage is TRBJ2-3; 8 positions agree with TRBD1. With V trimmed by 6 bases and J by 2 bases, 10 bases remained unmatched. The CDR3 sequence is 16 residues long. The germline V gene has CDR1 ENHRY and CDR2 SYGVKD.

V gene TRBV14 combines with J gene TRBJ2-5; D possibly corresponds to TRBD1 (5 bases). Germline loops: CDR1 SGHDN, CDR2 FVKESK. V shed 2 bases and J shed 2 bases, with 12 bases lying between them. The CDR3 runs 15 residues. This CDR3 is CASSQFTGYQETQYF. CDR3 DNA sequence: TGTGCCAGCAGCCAATTTACAGGTTATCAAGAGACCCAGTACTTC.

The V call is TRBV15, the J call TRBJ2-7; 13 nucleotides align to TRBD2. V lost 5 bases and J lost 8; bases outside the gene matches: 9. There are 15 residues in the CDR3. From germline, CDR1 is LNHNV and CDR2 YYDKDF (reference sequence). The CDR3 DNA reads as TGTGCCACCAGCCCAGGGACTAGCGGGATCTCGCAGCAGTACTTC. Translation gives CATSPGTSGISQQYF.

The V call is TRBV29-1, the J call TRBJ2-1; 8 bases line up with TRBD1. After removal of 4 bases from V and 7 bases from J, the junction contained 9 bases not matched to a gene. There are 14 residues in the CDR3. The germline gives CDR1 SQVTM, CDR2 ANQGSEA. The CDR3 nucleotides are TGCAGCGTTGGATGGACAGGGTTAAGGAATGAGCAGTTCTTC. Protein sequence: CSVGWTGLRNEQFF.

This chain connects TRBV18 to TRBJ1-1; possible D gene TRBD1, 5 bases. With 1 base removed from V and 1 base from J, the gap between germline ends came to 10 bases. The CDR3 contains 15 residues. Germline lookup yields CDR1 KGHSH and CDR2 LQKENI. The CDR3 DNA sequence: TGTGCCAGCTCACCACTAGATAGGGGGAACACTGAAGCTTTCTTT. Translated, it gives CASSPLDRGNTEAFF.

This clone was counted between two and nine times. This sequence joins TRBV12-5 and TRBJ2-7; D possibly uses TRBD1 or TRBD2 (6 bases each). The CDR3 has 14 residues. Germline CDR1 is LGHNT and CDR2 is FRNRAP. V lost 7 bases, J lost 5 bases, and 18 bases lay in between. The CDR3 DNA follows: TGTGCTAGTGCCTTCGGGGGCCTGGGGAACGAGCAGTACTTC. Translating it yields CASAFGGLGNEQYF.

CDR3 protein: CASSPVASGEQPQHF. CDR3 sequence (DNA): TGTGCCAGCTCTCCAGTGGCCTCGGGGGAACAGCCCCAGCATTTT. The chain joins TRBV28 to TRBJ1-5; maybe TRBD1 (5 bases). Trimming removed 8 bases at V and 7 bases at J, with 21 bases between. CDR1 and CDR2 (germline): MDHEN, SYDVKM. CDR3 length: 15 residues.

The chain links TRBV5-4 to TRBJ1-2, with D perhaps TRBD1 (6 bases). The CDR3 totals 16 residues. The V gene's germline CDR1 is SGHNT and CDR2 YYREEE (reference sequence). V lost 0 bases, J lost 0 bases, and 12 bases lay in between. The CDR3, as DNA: TGTGCCAGCAGCTTGGTCGGGGGGCCATCTAACTATGGCTACACCTTC. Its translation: CASSLVGGPSNYGYTF.

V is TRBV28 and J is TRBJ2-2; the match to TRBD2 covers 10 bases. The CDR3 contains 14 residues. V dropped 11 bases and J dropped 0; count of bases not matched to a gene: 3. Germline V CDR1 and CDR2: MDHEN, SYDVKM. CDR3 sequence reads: CAGAGGTNTGELFF. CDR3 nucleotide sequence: TGTGCCGGAGCGGGAGGGACGAACACCGGGGAGCTGTTTTTT.

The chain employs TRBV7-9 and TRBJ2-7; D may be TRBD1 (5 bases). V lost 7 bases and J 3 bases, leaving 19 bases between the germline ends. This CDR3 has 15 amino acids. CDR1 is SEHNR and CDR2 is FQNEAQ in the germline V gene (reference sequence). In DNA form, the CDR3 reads TGTGCCAGCACAATCAAAGGGGCAGAGATCTACGAGCAGTACTTC. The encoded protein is CASTIKGAEIYEQYF.

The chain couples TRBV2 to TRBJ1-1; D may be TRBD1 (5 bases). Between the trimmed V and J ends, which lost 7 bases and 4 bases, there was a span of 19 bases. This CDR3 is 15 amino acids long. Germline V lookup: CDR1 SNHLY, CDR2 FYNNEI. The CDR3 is CASIENLWGTTEAFF. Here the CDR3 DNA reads TGTGCCAGCATCGAGAACCTATGGGGGACCACTGAAGCTTTCTTT.

CDR3: CATSRDRRQSGYTF. CDR3 in DNA: TGTGCCACCAGCAGAGACCGAAGACAGAGCGGCTACACCTTC. The chain uses TRBV15 and TRBJ1-2; TRBD1 is a possible D gene (5 bases). Germline V gene data show CDR1 as LNHNV and CDR2 as YYDKDF (reference sequence). V gave up 0 bases and J gave up 8 bases, with 13 bases separating them. The CDR3 covers 14 residues.

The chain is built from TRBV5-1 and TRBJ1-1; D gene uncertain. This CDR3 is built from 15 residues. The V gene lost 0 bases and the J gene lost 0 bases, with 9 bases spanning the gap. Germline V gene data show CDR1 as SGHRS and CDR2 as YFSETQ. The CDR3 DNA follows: TGCGCCAGCAGCTTGGCCTTGTCAATGAACACTGAAGCTTTCTTT. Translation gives CASSLALSMNTEAFF.

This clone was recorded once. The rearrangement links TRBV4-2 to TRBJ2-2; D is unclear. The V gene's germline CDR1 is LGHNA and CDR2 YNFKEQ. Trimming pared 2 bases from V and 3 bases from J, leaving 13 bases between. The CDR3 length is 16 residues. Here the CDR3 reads CASSQFEGPDTGELFF. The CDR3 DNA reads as TGTGCCAGCAGCCAATTCGAAGGGCCCGACACCGGGGAGCTGTTTTTT.

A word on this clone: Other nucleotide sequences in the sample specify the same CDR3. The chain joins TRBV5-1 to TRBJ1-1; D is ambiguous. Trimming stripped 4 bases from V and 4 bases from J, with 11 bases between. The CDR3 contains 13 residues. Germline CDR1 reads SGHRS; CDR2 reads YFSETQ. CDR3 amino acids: CASSLRGGTEAFF. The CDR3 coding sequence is TGCGCCAGCAGCCTGCGGGGTGGCACTGAAGCTTTCTTT.

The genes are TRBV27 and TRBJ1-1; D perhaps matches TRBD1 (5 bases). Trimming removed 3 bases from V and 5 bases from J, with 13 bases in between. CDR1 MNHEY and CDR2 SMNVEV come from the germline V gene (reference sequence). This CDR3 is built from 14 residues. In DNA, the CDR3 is TGTGCCAGCAGTTTGATAGTAGGGGAAACTGAAGCTTTCTTT. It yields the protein CASSLIVGETEAFF.

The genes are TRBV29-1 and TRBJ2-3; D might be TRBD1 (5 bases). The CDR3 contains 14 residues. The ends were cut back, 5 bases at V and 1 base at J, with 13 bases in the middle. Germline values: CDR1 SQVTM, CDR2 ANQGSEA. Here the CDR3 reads CSVLEDTGTDTQYF. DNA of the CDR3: TGCAGCGTTTTAGAGGACACGGGCACAGATACGCAGTATTTT.

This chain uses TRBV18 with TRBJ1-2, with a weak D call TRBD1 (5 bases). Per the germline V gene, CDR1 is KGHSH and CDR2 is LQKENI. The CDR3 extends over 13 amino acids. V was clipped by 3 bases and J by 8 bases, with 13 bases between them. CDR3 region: CASSPGRTDGYTF. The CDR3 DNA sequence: TGTGCCAGCTCACCGGGACGTACCGACGGCTACACCTTC.

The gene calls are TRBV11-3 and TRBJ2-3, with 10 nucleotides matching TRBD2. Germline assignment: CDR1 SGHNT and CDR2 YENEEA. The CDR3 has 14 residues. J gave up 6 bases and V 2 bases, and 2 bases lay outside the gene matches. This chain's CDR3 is CASSLLAGDDTQYF. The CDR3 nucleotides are TGTGCCAGCAGCTTACTAGCGGGAGACGATACGCAGTATTTT. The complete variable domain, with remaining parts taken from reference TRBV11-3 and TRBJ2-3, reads EAGVVQSPRYKIIEKKQPVAFWCNPISGHNTLYWYLQNLGQGPELLIRYENEEAVDDSQLPKDRFSAERLKGVDSTLKIQPAELGDSAVYLCASSLLAGDDTQYFGPGTRLTVL.

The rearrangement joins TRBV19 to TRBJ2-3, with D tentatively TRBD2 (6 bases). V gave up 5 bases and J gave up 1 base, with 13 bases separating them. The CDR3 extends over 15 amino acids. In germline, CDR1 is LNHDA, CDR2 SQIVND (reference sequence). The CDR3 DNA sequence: TGTGCCAGTAGTGGGAGGTCGGTAGGCACAGATACGCAGTATTTT. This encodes CASSGRSVGTDTQYF. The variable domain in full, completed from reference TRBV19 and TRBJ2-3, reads DGGITQSPKYLFRKEGQNVTLSCEQNLNHDAMYWYRQDPGQGLRLIYYSQIVNDFQKGDIAEGYSVSREKKESFPLTVTSAQKNPTAFYLCASSGRSVGTDTQYFGPGTRLTVL.

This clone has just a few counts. The CDR3 DNA reads as TGTGCCAGCAGCTTCGGCCAGAACTATGGCTACACCTTC. This codes for CASSFGQNYGYTF. This chain connects TRBV7-9 to TRBJ1-2; no clear D gene. CDR3 length: 13 residues. Germline V CDR1 and CDR2: SEHNR, FQNEAQ (reference sequence). The V end was cut by 3 bases, the J end by 2 bases, with 7 bases between.

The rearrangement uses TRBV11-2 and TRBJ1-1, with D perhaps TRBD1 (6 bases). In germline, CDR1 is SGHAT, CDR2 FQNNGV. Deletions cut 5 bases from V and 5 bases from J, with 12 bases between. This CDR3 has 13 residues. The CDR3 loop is CASSQQGGTEAFF. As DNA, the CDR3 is TGTGCCAGCAGCCAACAGGGCGGGACTGAAGCTTTCTTT.

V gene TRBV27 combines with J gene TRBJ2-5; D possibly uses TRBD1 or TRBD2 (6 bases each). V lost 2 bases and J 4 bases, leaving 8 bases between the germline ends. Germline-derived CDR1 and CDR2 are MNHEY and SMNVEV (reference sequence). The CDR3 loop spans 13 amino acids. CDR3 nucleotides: TGTGCCAGCAGTTTAGGGGGGCCAGAGACCCAGTACTTC. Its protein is CASSLGGPETQYF.

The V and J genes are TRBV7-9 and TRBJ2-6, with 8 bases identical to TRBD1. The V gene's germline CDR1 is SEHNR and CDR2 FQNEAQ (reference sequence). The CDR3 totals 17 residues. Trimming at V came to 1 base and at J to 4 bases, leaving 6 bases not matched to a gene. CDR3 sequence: CASSLVQGARGANVLTF. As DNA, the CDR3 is TGTGCCAGCAGCTTAGTCCAGGGGGCGCGGGGGGCCAACGTCCTGACTTTC.

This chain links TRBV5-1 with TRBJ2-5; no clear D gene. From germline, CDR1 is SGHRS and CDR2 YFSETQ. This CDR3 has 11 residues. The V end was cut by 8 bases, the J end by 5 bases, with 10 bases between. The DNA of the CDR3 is TGCGCCAGTTCTGTGGGGGAGACCCAGTACTTC. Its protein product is CASSVGETQYF.

As DNA, the CDR3 is TGTGCCATCCAAGGGGAAGGCAATCAGCCCCAGCATTTT. Translation gives CAIQGEGNQPQHF. The gene calls are TRBV10-3 and TRBJ1-5, with a tentative D call TRBD1 (5 bases). The CDR3 length is 13 residues. Trimming cost V 8 bases and J 2 bases, with 10 bases left between them. The germline V gene encodes CDR1 ENHRY and CDR2 SYGVKD.